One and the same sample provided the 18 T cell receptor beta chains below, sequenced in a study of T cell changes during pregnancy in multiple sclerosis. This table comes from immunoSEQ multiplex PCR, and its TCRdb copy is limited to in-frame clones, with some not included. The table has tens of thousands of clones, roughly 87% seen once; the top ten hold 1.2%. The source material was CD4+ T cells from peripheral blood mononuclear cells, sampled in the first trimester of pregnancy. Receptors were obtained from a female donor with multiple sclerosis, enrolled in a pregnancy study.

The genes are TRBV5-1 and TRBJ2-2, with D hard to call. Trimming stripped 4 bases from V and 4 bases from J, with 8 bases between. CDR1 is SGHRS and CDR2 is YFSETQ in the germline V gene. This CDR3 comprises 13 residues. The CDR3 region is CASSDIRTGELFF. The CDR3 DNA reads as TGCGCCAGCAGCGACATACGCACCGGGGAGCTGTTTTTT.

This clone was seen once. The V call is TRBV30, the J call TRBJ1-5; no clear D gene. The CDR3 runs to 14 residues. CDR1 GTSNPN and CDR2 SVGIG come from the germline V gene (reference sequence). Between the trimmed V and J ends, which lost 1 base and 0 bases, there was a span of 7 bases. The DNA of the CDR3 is TGTGCCTGGAGTGCCCTTATTAGCAATCAGCCCCAGCATTTT. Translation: CAWSALISNQPQHF.

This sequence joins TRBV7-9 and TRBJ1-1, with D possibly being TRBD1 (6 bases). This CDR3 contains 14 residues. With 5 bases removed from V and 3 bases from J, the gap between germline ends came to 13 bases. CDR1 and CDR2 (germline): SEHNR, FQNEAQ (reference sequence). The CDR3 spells CASSLRGPDTEAFF. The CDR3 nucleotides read TGTGCCAGCAGCCTCAGGGGTCCGGACACTGAAGCTTTCTTT.

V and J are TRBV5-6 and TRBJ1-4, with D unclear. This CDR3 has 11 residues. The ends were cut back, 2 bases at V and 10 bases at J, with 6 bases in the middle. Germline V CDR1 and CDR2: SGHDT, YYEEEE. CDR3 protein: CASSFGVKLFF. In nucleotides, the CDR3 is TGTGCCAGCAGCTTCGGGGTAAAACTGTTTTTT.

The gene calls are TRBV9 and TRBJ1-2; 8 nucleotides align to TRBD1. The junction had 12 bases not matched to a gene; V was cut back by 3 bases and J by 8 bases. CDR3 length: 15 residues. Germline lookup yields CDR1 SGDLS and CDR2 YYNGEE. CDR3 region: CASSGEARGLQGYTF. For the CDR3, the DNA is TGTGCCAGCAGCGGAGAGGCCAGGGGGCTACAAGGCTACACCTTC.

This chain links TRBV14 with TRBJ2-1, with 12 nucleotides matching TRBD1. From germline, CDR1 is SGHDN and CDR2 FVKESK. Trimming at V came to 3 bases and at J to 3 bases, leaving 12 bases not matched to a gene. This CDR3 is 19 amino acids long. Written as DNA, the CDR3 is TGTGCCAGCAGCCAGAGGGGCTCGGGACAGGGGGCAATCTACAATGAGCAGTTCTTC. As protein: CASSQRGSGQGAIYNEQFF.

The CDR3 DNA reads TGCGCCAGCAGCCCTAGCGGGAACACCTACGAGCAGTACTTC. Protein: CASSPSGNTYEQYF. J is TRBJ2-7 and V is TRBV5-1; TRBD2 agrees at 9 bases. CDR1 SGHRS and CDR2 YFSETQ come from the germline V gene. With 4 bases clipped from V and 2 bases from J, the junction kept 4 bases outside the gene matches. The CDR3 covers 14 residues.

The CDR3 nucleotides read TGTGCCAGCAGATTATCTATAGCGGGAGGGCCCCGGGAGACCCAGTACTTC. Translated, it gives CASRLSIAGGPRETQYF. The chain is built from TRBV2 and TRBJ2-5; 11 positions agree with TRBD2. With V trimmed by 6 bases and J by 5 bases, 14 bases remained unmatched. Germline V lookup: CDR1 SNHLY, CDR2 FYNNEI. The CDR3 has 17 residues. Filled out from reference TRBV2 and TRBJ2-5, the complete variable domain reads EPEVTQTPSHQVTQMGQEVILRCVPISNHLYFYWYRQILGQKVEFLVSFYNNEISEKSEIFDDQFSVERPDGSNFTLKIRSTKLEDSAMYFCASRLSIAGGPRETQYFGPGTRLLVL.

This CDR3 is CASSLEAGGGDTQYF. Here the CDR3 DNA reads TGCGCCAGCAGCTTGGAGGCTGGCGGGGGCGATACGCAGTATTTT. The chain couples TRBV5-1 to TRBJ2-3, with D tentatively TRBD2 (7 bases). In germline, CDR1 is SGHRS, CDR2 YFSETQ. This CDR3 region has 15 residues. V lost 0 bases to trimming and J lost 6 bases, with 14 bases between them. The complete variable domain, with remaining parts taken from reference TRBV5-1 and TRBJ2-3, reads KAGVTQTPRYLIKTRGQQVTLSCSPISGHRSVSWYQQTPGQGLQFLFEYFSETQRNKGNFPGRFSGRQFSNSRSEMNVSTLELGDSALYLCASSLEAGGGDTQYFGPGTRLTVL.

The CDR3, as DNA: TGTGCCAGCAGCTGGGCCGGCACAGATACGCAGTATTTT. This encodes CASSWAGTDTQYF. The rearrangement joins TRBV5-6 to TRBJ2-3, with no clear D. With 3 bases removed from V and 1 base from J, the gap between germline ends came to 6 bases. Germline-derived CDR1 and CDR2 are SGHDT and YYEEEE. There are 13 residues in the CDR3.

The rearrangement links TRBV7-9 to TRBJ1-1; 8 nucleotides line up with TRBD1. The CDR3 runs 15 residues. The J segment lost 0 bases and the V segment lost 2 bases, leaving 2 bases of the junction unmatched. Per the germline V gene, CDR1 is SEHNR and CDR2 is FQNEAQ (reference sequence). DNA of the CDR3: TGTGCCAGCAGCTTAACAGGGGGACTGAACACTGAAGCTTTCTTT. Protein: CASSLTGGLNTEAFF. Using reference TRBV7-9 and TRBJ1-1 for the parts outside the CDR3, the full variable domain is DTGVSQNPRHKITKRGQNVTFRCDPISEHNRLYWYRQTLGQGPEFLTYFQNEAQLEKSRLLSDRFSAERPKGSFSTLEIQRTEQGDSAMYLCASSLTGGLNTEAFFGQGTRLTVV.

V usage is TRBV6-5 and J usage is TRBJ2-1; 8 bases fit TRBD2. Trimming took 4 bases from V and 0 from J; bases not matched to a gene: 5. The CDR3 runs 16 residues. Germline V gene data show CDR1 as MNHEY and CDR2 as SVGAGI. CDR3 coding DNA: TGTGCCAGCAGTTCCTGGGCGGGGGGCTCCTACAATGAGCAGTTCTTC. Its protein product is CASSSWAGGSYNEQFF.

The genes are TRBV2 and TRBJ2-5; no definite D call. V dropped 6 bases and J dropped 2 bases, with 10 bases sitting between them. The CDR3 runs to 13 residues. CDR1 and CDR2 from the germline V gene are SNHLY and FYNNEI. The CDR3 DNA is TGTGCCAGCAGCGTATTCCTACAAGAGACCCAGTACTTC. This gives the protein CASSVFLQETQYF.

Here the CDR3 reads CASSLQGAREKLFF. The CDR3 DNA follows: TGTGCCAGCAGTCTACAGGGGGCCAGGGAAAAACTGTTTTTT. The rearrangement uses TRBV28 and TRBJ1-4; 9 nucleotides align to TRBD1. The CDR3 length is 14 residues. V was pared by 5 bases and J by 8 bases, with 6 bases of the junction left unmatched. Germline V gene sequence: CDR1 MDHEN, CDR2 SYDVKM. The whole variable domain, remainder taken from reference TRBV28 and TRBJ1-4, is DVKVTQSSRYLVKRTGEKVFLECVQDMDHENMFWYRQDPGLGLRLIYFSYDVKMKEKGDIPEGYSVSREKKERFSLILESASTNQTSMYLCASSLQGAREKLFFGSGTQLSVL.

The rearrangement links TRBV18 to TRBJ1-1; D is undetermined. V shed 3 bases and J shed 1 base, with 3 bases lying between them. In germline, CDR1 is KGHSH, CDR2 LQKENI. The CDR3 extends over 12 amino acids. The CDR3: CASSPGNTEAFF. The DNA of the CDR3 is TGTGCCAGCTCACCCGGGAACACTGAAGCTTTCTTT.

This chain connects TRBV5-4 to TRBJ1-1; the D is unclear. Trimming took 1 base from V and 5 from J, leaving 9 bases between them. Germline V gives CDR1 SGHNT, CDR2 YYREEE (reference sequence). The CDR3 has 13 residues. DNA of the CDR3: TGTGCCAGCAGCTTGTCGGGGAGGACTGAAGCTTTCTTT. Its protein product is CASSLSGRTEAFF. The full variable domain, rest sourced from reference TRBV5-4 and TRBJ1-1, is ETGVTQSPTHLIKTRGQQVTLRCSSQSGHNTVSWYQQALGQGPQFIFQYYREEENGRGNFPPRFSGLQFPNYSSELNVNALELDDSALYLCASSLSGRTEAFFGQGTRLTVV.

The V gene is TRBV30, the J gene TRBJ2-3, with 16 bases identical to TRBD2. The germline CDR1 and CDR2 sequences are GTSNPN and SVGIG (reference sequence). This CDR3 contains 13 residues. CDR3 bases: TGTGGCGGGACTAGCGGGAGGGCGGATACGCAGTATTTT. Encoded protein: CGGTSGRADTQYF.

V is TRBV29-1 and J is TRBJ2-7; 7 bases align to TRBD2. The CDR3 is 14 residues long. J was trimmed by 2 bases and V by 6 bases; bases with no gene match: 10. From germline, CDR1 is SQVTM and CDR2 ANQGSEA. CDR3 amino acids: CSVGGRGVTYEQYF. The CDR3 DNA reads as TGCAGCGTGGGGGGGAGAGGGGTAACCTACGAGCAGTACTTC.